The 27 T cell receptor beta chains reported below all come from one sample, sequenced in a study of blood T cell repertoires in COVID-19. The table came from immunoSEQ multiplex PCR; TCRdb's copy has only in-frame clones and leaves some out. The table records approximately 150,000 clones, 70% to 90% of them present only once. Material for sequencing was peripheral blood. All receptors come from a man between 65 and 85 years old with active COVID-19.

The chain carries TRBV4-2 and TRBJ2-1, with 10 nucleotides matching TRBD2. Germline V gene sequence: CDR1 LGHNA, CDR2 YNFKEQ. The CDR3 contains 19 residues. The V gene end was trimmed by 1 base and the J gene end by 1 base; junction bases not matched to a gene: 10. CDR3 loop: CASSQGILAGEGSYNEQFF. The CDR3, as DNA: TGTGCCAGCAGCCAAGGAATCCTAGCGGGAGAAGGTTCCTACAATGAGCAGTTCTTC.

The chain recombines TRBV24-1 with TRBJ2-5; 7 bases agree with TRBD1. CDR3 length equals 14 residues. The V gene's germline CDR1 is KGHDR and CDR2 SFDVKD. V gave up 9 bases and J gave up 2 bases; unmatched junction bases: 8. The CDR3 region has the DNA TGTGCCACCGGGGGTGGCAGGGGGCAAGAGACCCAGTACTTC. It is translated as CATGGGRGQETQYF.

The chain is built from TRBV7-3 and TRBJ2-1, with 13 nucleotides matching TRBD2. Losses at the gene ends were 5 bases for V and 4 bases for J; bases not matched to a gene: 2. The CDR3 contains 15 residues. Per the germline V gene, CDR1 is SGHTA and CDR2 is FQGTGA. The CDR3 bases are TGTGCCAGCAGCCGGGGACTAGCGGGGTACAATGAGCAGTTCTTC. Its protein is CASSRGLAGYNEQFF.

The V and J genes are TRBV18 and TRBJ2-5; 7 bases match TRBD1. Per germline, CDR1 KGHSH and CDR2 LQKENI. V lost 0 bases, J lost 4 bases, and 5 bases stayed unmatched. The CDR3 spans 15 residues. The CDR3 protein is CASSPPSRGRETQYF. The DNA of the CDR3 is TGTGCCAGCTCACCACCGAGTAGGGGGCGAGAGACCCAGTACTTC.

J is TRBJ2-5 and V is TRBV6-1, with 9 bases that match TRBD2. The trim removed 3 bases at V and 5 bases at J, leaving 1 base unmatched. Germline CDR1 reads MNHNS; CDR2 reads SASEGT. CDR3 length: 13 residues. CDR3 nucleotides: TGTGCCAGCAGTGATACTAGCGGGGAGACCCAGTACTTC. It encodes CASSDTSGETQYF.

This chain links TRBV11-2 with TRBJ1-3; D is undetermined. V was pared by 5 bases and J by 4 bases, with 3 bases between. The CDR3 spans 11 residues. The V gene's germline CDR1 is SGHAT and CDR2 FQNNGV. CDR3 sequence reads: CASSQGNTIYF. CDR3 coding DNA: TGTGCCAGCAGCCAGGGAAACACCATATATTTT.

CDR3 sequence (DNA): TGTGCCAGCATCGGGGGGGGTCACGAGCAGTACTTC. Amino acid sequence: CASIGGGHEQYF. The rearrangement uses TRBV12-3 or TRBV12-4 and TRBJ2-7; 8 bases line up with TRBD2. This CDR3 has 12 amino acids. Trimming removed 7 bases from V and 5 bases from J; junction bases left unmatched: 4.

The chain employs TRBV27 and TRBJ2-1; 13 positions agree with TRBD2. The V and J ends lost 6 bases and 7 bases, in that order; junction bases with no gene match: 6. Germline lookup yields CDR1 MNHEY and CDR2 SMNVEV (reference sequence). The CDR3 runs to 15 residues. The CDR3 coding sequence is TGTGCCAGCAGGGGACTAGCGGGAATTGGGAATGAGCAGTTCTTC. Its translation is CASRGLAGIGNEQFF.

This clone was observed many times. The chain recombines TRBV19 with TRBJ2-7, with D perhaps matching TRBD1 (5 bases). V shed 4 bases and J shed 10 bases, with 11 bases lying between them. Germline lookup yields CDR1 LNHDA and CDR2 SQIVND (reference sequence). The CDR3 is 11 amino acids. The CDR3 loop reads CASSTRQNQYF. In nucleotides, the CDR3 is TGTGCCAGTAGTACACGACAGAACCAGTACTTC. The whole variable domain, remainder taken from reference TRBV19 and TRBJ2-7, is DGGITQSPKYLFRKEGQNVTLSCEQNLNHDAMYWYRQDPGQGLRLIYYSQIVNDFQKGDIAEGYSVSREKKESFPLTVTSAQKNPTAFYLCASSTRQNQYFGPGTRLTVT.

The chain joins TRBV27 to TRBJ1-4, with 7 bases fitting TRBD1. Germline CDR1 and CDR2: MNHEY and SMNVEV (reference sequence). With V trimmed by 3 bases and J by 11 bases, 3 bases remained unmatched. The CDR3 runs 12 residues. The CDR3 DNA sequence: TGTGCCAGCAGTTTTAAGGGGGCGAAACTGTTTTTT. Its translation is CASSFKGAKLFF.

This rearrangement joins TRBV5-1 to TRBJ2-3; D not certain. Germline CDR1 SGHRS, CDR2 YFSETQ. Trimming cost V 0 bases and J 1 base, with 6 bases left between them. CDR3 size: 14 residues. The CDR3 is CASSLVAGTDTQYF. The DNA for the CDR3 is TGCGCCAGCAGCTTGGTGGCAGGCACAGATACGCAGTATTTT. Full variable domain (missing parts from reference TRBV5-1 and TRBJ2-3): KAGVTQTPRYLIKTRGQQVTLSCSPISGHRSVSWYQQTPGQGLQFLFEYFSETQRNKGNFPGRFSGRQFSNSRSEMNVSTLELGDSALYLCASSLVAGTDTQYFGPGTRLTVL.

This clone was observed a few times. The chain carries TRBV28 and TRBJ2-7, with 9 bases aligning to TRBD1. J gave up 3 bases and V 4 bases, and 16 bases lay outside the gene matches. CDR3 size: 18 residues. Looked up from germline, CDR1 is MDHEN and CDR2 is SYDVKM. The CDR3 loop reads CASSSVSPQEDRGYEQYF. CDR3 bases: TGTGCCAGCAGTTCTGTGAGCCCACAAGAGGACAGGGGCTACGAGCAGTACTTC.

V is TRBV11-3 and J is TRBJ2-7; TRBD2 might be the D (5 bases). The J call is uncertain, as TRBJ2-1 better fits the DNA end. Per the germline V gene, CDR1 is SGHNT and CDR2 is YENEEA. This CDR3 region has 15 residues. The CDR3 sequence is CASSRGESSYNEQFF. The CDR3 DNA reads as TGTGCCAGCAGCCGTGGGGAGAGCTCCTACAATGAGCAGTTCTTC.

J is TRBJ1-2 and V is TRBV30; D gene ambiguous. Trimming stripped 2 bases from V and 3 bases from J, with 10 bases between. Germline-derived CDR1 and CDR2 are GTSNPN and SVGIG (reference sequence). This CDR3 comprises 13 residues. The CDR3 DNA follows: TGTGCCTGGAGTCCGGGTGTTCACTATGGCTACACCTTC. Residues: CAWSPGVHYGYTF.

DNA of the CDR3: TGTGCCAGCAGCTCTCCCAGGGGAAAAATGAACACTGAAGCTTTCTTT. Its translation is CASSSPRGKMNTEAFF. The V gene is TRBV11-2, the J gene TRBJ1-1; D may be TRBD1 (6 bases). The germline V gene has CDR1 SGHAT and CDR2 FQNNGV. CDR3 length equals 16 residues. Trimming removed 4 bases from V and 0 bases from J, with 15 bases in between.

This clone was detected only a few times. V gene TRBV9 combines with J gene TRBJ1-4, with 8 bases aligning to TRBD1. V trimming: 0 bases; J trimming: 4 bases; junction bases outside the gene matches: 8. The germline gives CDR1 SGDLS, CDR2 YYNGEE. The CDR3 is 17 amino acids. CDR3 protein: CASSVGAGGTGNEKLFF. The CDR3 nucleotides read TGTGCCAGCAGCGTAGGAGCAGGGGGCACTGGTAATGAAAAACTGTTTTTT.

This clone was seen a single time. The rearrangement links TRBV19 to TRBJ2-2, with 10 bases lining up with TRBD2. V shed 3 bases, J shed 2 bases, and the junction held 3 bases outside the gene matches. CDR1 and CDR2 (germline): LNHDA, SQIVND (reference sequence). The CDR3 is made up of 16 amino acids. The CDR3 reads CASSIGLAVNTGELFF. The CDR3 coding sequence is TGTGCCAGTAGTATCGGACTAGCGGTCAACACCGGGGAGCTGTTTTTT.

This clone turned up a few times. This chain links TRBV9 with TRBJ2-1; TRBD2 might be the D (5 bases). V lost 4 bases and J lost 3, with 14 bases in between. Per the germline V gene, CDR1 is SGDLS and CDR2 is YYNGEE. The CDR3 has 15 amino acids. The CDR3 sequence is CASSPREDFYNEQFF. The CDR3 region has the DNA TGTGCCAGCAGCCCTCGAGAGGACTTCTACAATGAGCAGTTCTTC.

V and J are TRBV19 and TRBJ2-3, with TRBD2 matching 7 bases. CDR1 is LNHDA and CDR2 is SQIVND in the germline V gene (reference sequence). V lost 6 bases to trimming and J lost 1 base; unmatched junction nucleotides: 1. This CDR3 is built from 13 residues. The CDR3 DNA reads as TGTGCCAGTAGGAGCGGGGGCACAGATACGCAGTATTTT. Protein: CASRSGGTDTQYF.

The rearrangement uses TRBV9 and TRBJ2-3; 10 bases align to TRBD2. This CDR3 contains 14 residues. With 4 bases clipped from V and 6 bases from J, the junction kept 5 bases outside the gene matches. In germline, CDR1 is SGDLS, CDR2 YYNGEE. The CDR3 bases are TGTGCCAGCAGCTTAGCGGGAGGCGAGGATACGCAGTATTTT. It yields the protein CASSLAGGEDTQYF.

CDR3 DNA: TGCGCCAGCAGCCAAGATCTGGGACTAGCGGGAGCGGTCGGGAATGAGCAGTTCTTC. Residues: CASSQDLGLAGAVGNEQFF. The rearrangement joins TRBV4-1 to TRBJ2-1, with 14 bases fitting TRBD2. The ends lost 0 bases at V and 7 bases at J; junction bases unmatched: 11. The germline V gene encodes CDR1 MGHRA and CDR2 YSYEKL. The CDR3 contains 19 residues.

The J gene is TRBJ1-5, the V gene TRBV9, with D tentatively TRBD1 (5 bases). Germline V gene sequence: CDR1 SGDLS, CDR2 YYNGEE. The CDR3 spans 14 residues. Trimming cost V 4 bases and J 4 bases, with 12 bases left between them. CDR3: CASSSSGGNQPQHF. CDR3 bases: TGTGCCAGCAGCTCCTCTGGGGGGAATCAGCCCCAGCATTTT.

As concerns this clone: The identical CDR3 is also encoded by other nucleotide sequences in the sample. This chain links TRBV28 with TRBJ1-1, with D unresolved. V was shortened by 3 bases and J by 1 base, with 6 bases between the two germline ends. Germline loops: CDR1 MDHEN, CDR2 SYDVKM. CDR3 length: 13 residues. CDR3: CASSLTGNTEAFF. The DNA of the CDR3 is TGTGCCAGCAGTTTGACGGGGAACACTGAAGCTTTCTTT.

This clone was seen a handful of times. The DNA for the CDR3 is TGTGCCAGTAGTCTCACAGGTGCGGGGAACTATGGCTACACCTTC. Its protein is CASSLTGAGNYGYTF. The chain employs TRBV19 and TRBJ1-2; a possible D gene is TRBD1 (5 bases). Trimming removed 5 bases from V and 2 bases from J, with 15 bases in between. Per germline, CDR1 LNHDA and CDR2 SQIVND (reference sequence). This CDR3 contains 15 residues.

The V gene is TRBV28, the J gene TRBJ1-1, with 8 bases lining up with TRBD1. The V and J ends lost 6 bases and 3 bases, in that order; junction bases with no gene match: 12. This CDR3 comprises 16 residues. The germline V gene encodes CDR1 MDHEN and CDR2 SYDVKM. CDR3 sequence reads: CASSISRGQGYTEAFF. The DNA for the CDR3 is TGTGCCAGCAGCATATCCAGGGGGCAGGGTTACACTGAAGCTTTCTTT.

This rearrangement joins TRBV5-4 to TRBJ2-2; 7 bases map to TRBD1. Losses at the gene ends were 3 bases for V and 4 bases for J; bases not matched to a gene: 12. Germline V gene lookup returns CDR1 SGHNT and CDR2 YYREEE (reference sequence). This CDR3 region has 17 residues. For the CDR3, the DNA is TGTGCCAGCAGCTCTCCGGGACAGCGAGGGATCACCGGGGAGCTGTTTTTT. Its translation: CASSSPGQRGITGELFF.

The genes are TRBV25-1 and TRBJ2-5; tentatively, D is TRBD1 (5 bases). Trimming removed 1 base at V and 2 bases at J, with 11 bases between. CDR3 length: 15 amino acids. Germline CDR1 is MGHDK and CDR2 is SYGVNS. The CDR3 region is CASSESTGLQETQYF. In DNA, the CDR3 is TGTGCCAGCAGTGAATCTACAGGTCTTCAAGAGACCCAGTACTTC.